One and the same sample provided the 10 T cell receptor beta chains below, sequenced in a study of T cell changes during pregnancy in multiple sclerosis. Repertoires were generated with immunoSEQ multiplex PCR, while TCRdb's copy carries only in-frame clones and drops some. The sample holds under 130,000 clones, 91% seen once. This specimen was peripheral blood, taken after pregnancy. The source is a female donor with multiple sclerosis, enrolled in a pregnancy study.

This chain's CDR3 is CASTHGQNPPFREQYF. DNA for the CDR3: TGTGCCAGCACCCATGGACAGAATCCCCCTTTTCGCGAGCAGTACTTC. The chain carries TRBV6-9 and TRBJ2-7; tentatively, D is TRBD1 (6 bases). CDR3 length: 16 amino acids. V dropped 7 bases and J dropped 6 bases, with 25 bases sitting between them. Germline CDR1 reads MNHGY; CDR2 reads SVAAGI.

The chain recombines TRBV23-1 with TRBJ1-3; the D gene is possibly TRBD1 (6 bases). TRBV23-1 is reported as an ORF; its role is uncertain. V dropped 6 bases and J dropped 0 bases, with 12 bases sitting between them. The CDR3 is made up of 15 amino acids. The CDR3, as DNA: TGCGCCAGCAGGGGGACACGGGTCTCTGGAAACACCATATATTTT. Translation gives CASRGTRVSGNTIYF.

V usage is TRBV9 and J usage is TRBJ2-3; 12 bases map to TRBD2. In germline, CDR1 is SGDLS, CDR2 YYNGEE. The ends lost 0 bases at V and 1 base at J; junction bases unmatched: 0. This CDR3 is 16 amino acids long. The CDR3 DNA is TGTGCCAGCAGCGTAGGACTAGCGGGGGGCACAGATACGCAGTATTTT. Protein product: CASSVGLAGGTDTQYF. Full variable domain (outside the CDR3, taken from reference TRBV9 and TRBJ2-3): DSGVTQTPKHLITATGQRVTLRCSPRSGDLSVYWYQQSLDQGLQFLIQYYNGEERAKGNILERFSAQQFPDLHSELNLSSLELGDSALYFCASSVGLAGGTDTQYFGPGTRLTVL.

The chain has TRBV27 and TRBJ2-7; 8 nucleotides line up with TRBD1. The CDR3 has 14 amino acids. Germline CDR1 and CDR2: MNHEY and SMNVEV (reference sequence). The V gene end was trimmed by 5 bases and the J gene end by 6 bases; junction bases not matched to a gene: 9. DNA of the CDR3: TGTGCCAGCAGTCCCCGCAGGGGGCCCACCGAGCAGTACTTC. Its translation: CASSPRRGPTEQYF.

The gene calls are TRBV6-1 and TRBJ2-7; TRBD2 agrees at 9 bases. Germline V gene sequence: CDR1 MNHNS, CDR2 SASEGT. V lost 4 bases to trimming and J lost 2 bases; unmatched junction nucleotides: 18. The CDR3 runs 19 residues. The CDR3 sequence is CASSVEAGGGGAQTYEQYF. DNA for the CDR3: TGTGCCAGCAGTGTAGAAGCGGGAGGCGGGGGGGCTCAAACCTACGAGCAGTACTTC.

The V and J genes are TRBV18 and TRBJ1-1; TRBD1 might be the D (6 bases). In germline, CDR1 is KGHSH, CDR2 LQKENI. This CDR3 has 16 amino acids. Trimming left V 2 bases short and J 0 bases short, with 13 bases between. The DNA for the CDR3 is TGTGCCAGCTCACCAGCATCGGGGGGCCTGAACACTGAAGCTTTCTTT. Its translation: CASSPASGGLNTEAFF.

This sequence joins TRBV9 and TRBJ1-1; a possible D gene is TRBD1 (5 bases). The CDR3 has 14 residues. Trimming stripped 1 base from V and 5 bases from J, with 12 bases between. The germline CDR1 and CDR2 sequences are SGDLS and YYNGEE. The CDR3 DNA reads as TGTGCCAGCAGCGTACAGGGTCGGGAGACTGAAGCTTTCTTT. It yields the protein CASSVQGRETEAFF. The complete variable domain, with remaining parts taken from reference TRBV9 and TRBJ1-1, reads DSGVTQTPKHLITATGQRVTLRCSPRSGDLSVYWYQQSLDQGLQFLIQYYNGEERAKGNILERFSAQQFPDLHSELNLSSLELGDSALYFCASSVQGRETEAFFGQGTRLTVV.

The chain joins TRBV9 to TRBJ2-1; no firm D call. Germline V gives CDR1 SGDLS, CDR2 YYNGEE. With 3 bases removed from V and 10 bases from J, the gap between germline ends came to 11 bases. The CDR3 contains 12 residues. CDR3 in amino acids: CASSDYYGEQFF. DNA for the CDR3: TGTGCCAGCAGCGATTACTACGGGGAGCAGTTCTTC.

The CDR3 loop reads CASSRVGGVRNGYTF. CDR3 sequence (DNA): TGTGCCAGCAGTCGCGTAGGGGGGGTGAGAAATGGCTACACCTTC. The gene calls are TRBV2 and TRBJ1-2; D is possibly TRBD1 (6 bases). V lost 5 bases and J lost 6, with 19 bases in between. Germline V gene data show CDR1 as SNHLY and CDR2 as FYNNEI. The CDR3 length is 15 residues.

J is TRBJ2-1 and V is TRBV19; possible D gene TRBD2, 6 bases. Germline CDR1 reads LNHDA; CDR2 reads SQIVND (reference sequence). The CDR3 sequence is 16 residues long. With 1 base removed from V and 2 bases from J, the gap between germline ends came to 12 bases. The CDR3 region is CASSIGEVGPYNEQFF. For the CDR3, the DNA is TGTGCCAGTAGTATAGGGGAGGTAGGACCCTACAATGAGCAGTTCTTC.